The clone carrying this T cell receptor (beta chain) turned up a few times. Its specificity is not known. Using immunoSEQ multiplex PCR, the repertoire was profiled, and TCRdb retains in-frame clones only, with some absent. The sample holds 1,500 to 2,000 clones; over 20% are singletons and the top ten take 18%. These data belong to a study of T cells in localized non-small cell lung cancer. Overall study results and limits: Paired adjacent lung recovered a median around 60 of the top 100 tumor clones. Clonality peaked in uninvolved adjacent lung rather than tumor. With higher T cell density in blood came longer overall survival.

Researchers cut adjacent lung at least 2 cm from the tumor margin, and it showed no atypia. The V and J ends lost 4 bases and 15 bases, in that order; junction bases with no gene match: 6. Germline V gene sequence: CDR1 SGHDN, CDR2 FVKESK. CDR3 length: 11 residues. The rearrangement uses TRBV14 and TRBJ2-1; TRBD1 agrees at 7 bases. The starting material was normal lung tissue next to the tumor, obtained before any cancer treatment. The clonotype originates from a woman aged 40-69 years with stage I lung adenocarcinoma. The CDR3: CASSPGTDVFF. CDR3 nucleotide sequence: TGTGCCAGCAGCCCGGGGACAGATGTGTTCTTC.